These T cell receptor beta chains were read from a single sample in a study of cytomegalovirus exposure and HLA in healthy donors. Only in-frame clones appear in the TCRdb table, and some are missing; sequencing was by immunoSEQ multiplex PCR. The sample includes 130,000 to 150,000 clones, approximately 90% seen only once; the top ten take roughly 6.7%. Sample: PBMCs. The receptors stem from a woman aged 30 to 39 in good health and CMV-seropositive. Both conserved end residues are part of each CDR3. A D gene is named only where the DNA matches it firmly. The size entry is marked missing in some rows and otherwise reads once, few, many or a size class.

V gene: TRBV4-1; clone size: NA; D gene: NA; J gene: TRBJ2-2; CDR3 DNA: TGCGCCAGCAGCCAAGACCCCACCCGGGCCGGGGAGCTGTTTTTT; CDR3 protein: CASSQDPTRAGELFF
V gene: TRBV11-2; clone size: NA; D gene: NA; J gene: TRBJ2-4; CDR3 DNA: TGTGCCAGCAGCTCTCGAGGGGGTCTTGCCAAAAACATTCAGTACTTC; CDR3 protein: CASSSRGGLAKNIQYF
V gene: TRBV25-1; clone size: NA; D gene: NA; J gene: TRBJ2-1; CDR3 DNA: TGTGCCAGCGCCCAGCGACAGACTTACAATGAGCAGTTCTTC; CDR3 protein: CASAQRQTYNEQFF
V gene: TRBV6-5; clone size: NA; D gene: NA; J gene: TRBJ1-4; CDR3 DNA: TGTGCCAGCAGTTACTCGATAGGCGTCGGGAGAAAACTGTTTTTT; CDR3 protein: CASSYSIGVGRKLFF
V gene: TRBV27; clone size: NA; D gene: NA; J gene: TRBJ2-1; CDR3 DNA: TGTGCCAGCAGTTTTACCCCTCTCGGCTACAATGAGCAGTTCTTC; CDR3 protein: CASSFTPLGYNEQFF
V gene: TRBV4-1; clone size: NA; D gene: NA; J gene: TRBJ1-5; CDR3 DNA: TGCGCCAGCAGCCAAGCACTTCTAAATCAGCCCCAGCATTTT; CDR3 protein: CASSQALLNQPQHF
V gene: TRBV4-1; clone size: NA; D gene: NA; J gene: TRBJ2-7; CDR3 DNA: TGCGCCAGCAGCCAATCCCCTAGCGTAGGAAGCGAGCAGTACTTC; CDR3 protein: CASSQSPSVGSEQYF
V gene: TRBV11-2; clone size: NA; D gene: NA; J gene: TRBJ2-1; CDR3 DNA: TGTGCCAGCAGCTTAGATCTGGACAGTCCCTATCGGGAGCAGTTCTTC; CDR3 protein: CASSLDLDSPYREQFF
V gene: TRBV27; clone size: NA; D gene: NA; J gene: TRBJ1-3; CDR3 DNA: TGTGCCAGCAGTTTATCTAGCCCAGCTGGAAACACCATATATTTT; CDR3 protein: CASSLSSPAGNTIYF
V gene: TRBV5-1; clone size: NA; D gene: NA; J gene: TRBJ2-5; CDR3 DNA: TGCGCCAGCAGCACAAACAGTAACCATAACCAAGAGACCCAGTACTTC; CDR3 protein: CASSTNSNHNQETQYF
V gene: TRBV5-1; clone size: once; D gene: NA; J gene: TRBJ1-4; CDR3 DNA: TGCGCCAGCAGCTTGGCCAGGGTGGGGAATGAAAAACTGTTTTTT; CDR3 protein: CASSLARVGNEKLFF
V gene: TRBV2; clone size: NA; D gene: TRBD2; J gene: TRBJ2-3; CDR3 DNA: TGTGCCAGCAGTGAAAACGGAAGGGTAGCGGGGCTACCGGGGAGGCAGTATTTT; CDR3 protein: CASSENGRVAGLPGRQYF
V gene: TRBV6-6; clone size: NA; D gene: TRBD1; J gene: TRBJ1-6; CDR3 DNA: TGTGCCAGCAGTAAGGACAGGGGGAATTCACCCCTCCACTTT; CDR3 protein: CASSKDRGNSPLHF
V gene: TRBV27; clone size: NA; D gene: NA; J gene: TRBJ2-7; CDR3 DNA: TGTGCCAGCAGTTTAACCCGGGACTCCCCCAAAGAGCAGTACTTC; CDR3 protein: CASSLTRDSPKEQYF
V gene: TRBV28; clone size: once; D gene: TRBD2; J gene: TRBJ2-1; CDR3 DNA: TGTGCCAGCAGTTTTCCTCGCGGGAGTACCAATGAGCAGTTCTTC; CDR3 protein: CASSFPRGSTNEQFF
V gene: TRBV2; clone size: NA; D gene: TRBD1; J gene: TRBJ2-5; CDR3 DNA: TGTGCCAGCACTATAACCGGGACAGGGCGCCAAGAGACCCAGTACTTC; CDR3 protein: CASTITGTGRQETQYF
V gene: TRBV5-1; clone size: NA; D gene: NA; J gene: TRBJ2-1; CDR3 DNA: TGCGCCAGCAGCTCGGGACATAGCTCCTACAATGAGCAGTTCTTC; CDR3 protein: CASSSGHSSYNEQFF
V gene: TRBV9; clone size: NA; D gene: TRBD1; J gene: TRBJ2-3; CDR3 DNA: TGTGCCAGCAGCGTCCGGGACAGGGTTGCAGATACGCAGTATTTT; CDR3 protein: CASSVRDRVADTQYF
V gene: TRBV14; clone size: NA; D gene: TRBD2; J gene: TRBJ2-5; CDR3 DNA: TGTGCCAGCAGCCCGGGACTAGCGGGACTATGGAAAGAGACCCAGTACTTC; CDR3 protein: CASSPGLAGLWKETQYF
V gene: TRBV5-1; clone size: NA; D gene: NA; J gene: TRBJ2-2; CDR3 DNA: TGCGCCAGCAGCTTGGTAGCCGGCGGGAACACCGGGGAGCTGTTTTTT; CDR3 protein: CASSLVAGGNTGELFF
V gene: TRBV5-1; clone size: NA; D gene: NA; J gene: TRBJ2-5; CDR3 DNA: TGCGCCAGCAGCCTGGGACACCGACAAGAGACCCAGTACTTC; CDR3 protein: CASSLGHRQETQYF
V gene: TRBV28; clone size: NA; D gene: TRBD2; J gene: TRBJ2-2; CDR3 DNA: TGTGCCAGCAGTTCCCGAACTACTAGCGGGAGGGCGAACACCGGGGAGCTGTTTTTT; CDR3 protein: CASSSRTTSGRANTGELFF
V gene: TRBV28; clone size: NA; D gene: NA; J gene: TRBJ1-5; CDR3 DNA: TGTGCCAGCAGTCCACAGGGAAGGTGGAATCAGCCCCAGCATTTT; CDR3 protein: CASSPQGRWNQPQHF
V gene: TRBV5-4; clone size: once; D gene: TRBD2; J gene: TRBJ2-5; CDR3 DNA: TGTGCCAGCAGCGGGACTAGCGGGAGGGGCCGGCCCCAGTACTTC; CDR3 protein: CASSGTSGRGRPQYF
V gene: TRBV15; clone size: NA; D gene: NA; J gene: TRBJ2-5; CDR3 DNA: TGTGCCACCAGCAGATCTCAAGAGACCCAGTACTTC; CDR3 protein: CATSRSQETQYF
V gene: TRBV4-1; clone size: once; D gene: TRBD1; J gene: TRBJ2-7; CDR3 DNA: TGCGCCAGCAGCAGATCGACAGGGCAGACGCCCTACGAGCAGTACTTC; CDR3 protein: CASSRSTGQTPYEQYF
V gene: TRBV7-8; clone size: NA; D gene: TRBD2; J gene: TRBJ2-5; CDR3 DNA: TGTGCCAGCAGCTCCATAGATCCGGGACTAGGCCGCAGGGCCCAGTACTTC; CDR3 protein: CASSSIDPGLGRRAQYF
V gene: TRBV5-5; clone size: NA; D gene: NA; J gene: TRBJ2-7; CDR3 DNA: TGTGCCAGCAGCTTTAATCAGGGTGGCTACGAGCAGTACTTC; CDR3 protein: CASSFNQGGYEQYF
V gene: TRBV18; clone size: NA; D gene: TRBD1; J gene: TRBJ2-7; CDR3 DNA: TGTGCCAGCTCCCATCCGGGACAGGGCTACGAGCAGTACTTC; CDR3 protein: CASSHPGQGYEQYF
V gene: TRBV19; clone size: NA; D gene: NA; J gene: TRBJ1-5; CDR3 DNA: TGTGCCAGTACTTTTTTCAGCAATCAGCCCCAGCATTTT; CDR3 protein: CASTFFSNQPQHF
V gene: TRBV18; clone size: once; D gene: NA; J gene: TRBJ1-3; CDR3 DNA: TGTGCCAGCTCACCACGGCAGGGCCATGGAAACACCATATATTTT; CDR3 protein: CASSPRQGHGNTIYF
V gene: TRBV6-5; clone size: NA; D gene: NA; J gene: TRBJ2-7; CDR3 DNA: TGTGCCAGCAGCCCCGTGCAGGGATTCTACGAGCAGTACTTC; CDR3 protein: CASSPVQGFYEQYF
V gene: TRBV18; clone size: once; D gene: NA; J gene: TRBJ1-5; CDR3 DNA: TGTGCCAGCTCACCTCCTCCGGGGGTGGCCCAGCATTTT; CDR3 protein: CASSPPPGVAQHF
V gene: TRBV2; clone size: NA; D gene: TRBD1; J gene: TRBJ2-3; CDR3 DNA: TGTGCCAGCAGTCGGGGGACAGGGGTGACAGATACGCAGTATTTT; CDR3 protein: CASSRGTGVTDTQYF
V gene: TRBV14; clone size: NA; D gene: TRBD2; J gene: TRBJ2-1; CDR3 DNA: TGTGCCAGCAGCTCCCCCGCTAGCGGGAGGTCCTACAATGAGCAGTTCTTC; CDR3 protein: CASSSPASGRSYNEQFF
V gene: TRBV27; clone size: NA; D gene: TRBD2; J gene: TRBJ2-1; CDR3 DNA: TGTGCCAGCAGCTGGGGGACTAGCGGAGAGCAGTTCTTC; CDR3 protein: CASSWGTSGEQFF
V gene: TRBV29-1; clone size: NA; D gene: TRBD2; J gene: TRBJ2-1; CDR3 DNA: TGCAGCGTCCTAAGACTAGCGGGGCCCTACAATGAGCAGTTCTTC; CDR3 protein: CSVLRLAGPYNEQFF
V gene: TRBV27; clone size: NA; D gene: TRBD1; J gene: TRBJ2-3; CDR3 DNA: TGTGCCAGCAGTTTCACCTACAGGGGTGGCACAGATACGCAGTATTTT; CDR3 protein: CASSFTYRGGTDTQYF
V gene: TRBV28; clone size: NA; D gene: NA; J gene: TRBJ2-1; CDR3 DNA: TGTGCCAGCAGCTCCGTCGACAATGAGCAGTTCTTC; CDR3 protein: CASSSVDNEQFF
V gene: TRBV9; clone size: NA; D gene: NA; J gene: TRBJ1-4; CDR3 DNA: TGTGCCAGCAGCGGGAGGGACGGGAATGAAAAACTGTTTTTT; CDR3 protein: CASSGRDGNEKLFF
V gene: TRBV5-1; clone size: NA; D gene: TRBD2; J gene: TRBJ2-3; CDR3 DNA: TGCGCCAGCAGCTTGATCGGACTAGCGGGCCATTACACAGATACGCAGTATTTT; CDR3 protein: CASSLIGLAGHYTDTQYF
V gene: TRBV5-4; clone size: NA; D gene: NA; J gene: TRBJ2-1; CDR3 DNA: TGTGCCAGCAGCTTGCGGGGTGGGGCCTACAATGAGCAGTTCTTC; CDR3 protein: CASSLRGGAYNEQFF
V gene: TRBV5-1; clone size: NA; D gene: NA; J gene: TRBJ2-3; CDR3 DNA: TGCGCCAGCAAATCATCATTTACGCAGTATTTT; CDR3 protein: CASKSSFTQYF
V gene: TRBV2; clone size: NA; D gene: TRBD1; J gene: TRBJ2-1; CDR3 DNA: TGTGCCAGCACCGGGACAGGGAGTCCCTACAATGAGCAGTTCTTC; CDR3 protein: CASTGTGSPYNEQFF
V gene: TRBV7-9; clone size: NA; D gene: TRBD1; J gene: TRBJ1-4; CDR3 DNA: TGTGCCAGCAGCTTTCTCCGGGACAGTAATGAAAAACTGTTTTTT; CDR3 protein: CASSFLRDSNEKLFF
V gene: TRBV5-6; clone size: NA; D gene: TRBD1; J gene: TRBJ1-5; CDR3 DNA: TGTGCCAGCAGCTTGTACAGGGGCCGCCAGCCCCAGCATTTT; CDR3 protein: CASSLYRGRQPQHF
V gene: TRBV5-4; clone size: NA; D gene: TRBD1; J gene: TRBJ1-3; CDR3 DNA: TGTGCCAGCAGCCAGGACAGGGCCAACACCATATATTTT; CDR3 protein: CASSQDRANTIYF
V gene: TRBV6-6; clone size: NA; D gene: NA; J gene: TRBJ2-2; CDR3 DNA: TGTGCCAGCAGTTATAGAACAGGGACGACCGGGGAGCTGTTTTTT; CDR3 protein: CASSYRTGTTGELFF
V gene: TRBV5-6; clone size: NA; D gene: NA; J gene: TRBJ1-6; CDR3 DNA: TGTGCCAGCAGCCGGCCGGGAATGGGGTATTCACCCCTCCACTTT; CDR3 protein: CASSRPGMGYSPLHF
V gene: TRBV5-1; clone size: NA; D gene: TRBD2; J gene: TRBJ2-1; CDR3 DNA: TGCGCCAGCAGCTCGGGACTAGCCAACGGGGATGAGCAGTTCTTC; CDR3 protein: CASSSGLANGDEQFF
V gene: TRBV5-6; clone size: NA; D gene: NA; J gene: TRBJ2-5; CDR3 DNA: TGTGCCAGCAGCTTGGCCAGGGACAACCTCTTCCAAGAGACCCAGTACTTC; CDR3 protein: CASSLARDNLFQETQYF
V gene: TRBV5-4; clone size: NA; D gene: TRBD1; J gene: TRBJ2-7; CDR3 DNA: TGTGCCAGCAGCTTGGCCACGGGACAGGGAACTTACGAGCAGTACTTC; CDR3 protein: CASSLATGQGTYEQYF
V gene: TRBV7-2; clone size: NA; D gene: TRBD2; J gene: TRBJ2-1; CDR3 DNA: TGTGCCAGCAGCTCACGACTAGCGGGGGGAGTTCGCAATGAGCAGTTCTTC; CDR3 protein: CASSSRLAGGVRNEQFF
V gene: TRBV6-6; clone size: NA; D gene: NA; J gene: TRBJ1-3; CDR3 DNA: TGTGCCAGCAGTCCCAACTCTGGAAACACCATATATTTT; CDR3 protein: CASSPNSGNTIYF
V gene: TRBV6-4; clone size: NA; D gene: TRBD2; J gene: TRBJ2-7; CDR3 DNA: TGTGCCAGCAGTGATGCTAGCGGAAGCGAGCAGTACTTC; CDR3 protein: CASSDASGSEQYF
V gene: TRBV27; clone size: NA; D gene: NA; J gene: TRBJ2-2; CDR3 DNA: TGTGCCAGCAGTCCCGCCAGCACCGGGGAGCTGTTTTTT; CDR3 protein: CASSPASTGELFF